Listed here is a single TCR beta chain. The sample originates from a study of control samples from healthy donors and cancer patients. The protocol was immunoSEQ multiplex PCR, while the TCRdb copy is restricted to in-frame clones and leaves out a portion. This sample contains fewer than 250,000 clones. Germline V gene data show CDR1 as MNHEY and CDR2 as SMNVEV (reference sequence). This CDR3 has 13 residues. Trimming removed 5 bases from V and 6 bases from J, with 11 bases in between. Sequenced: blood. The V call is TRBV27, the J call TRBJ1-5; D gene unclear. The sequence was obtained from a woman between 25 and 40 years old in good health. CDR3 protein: CASSTLNGQPQHF. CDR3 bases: TGTGCCAGCAGTACCCTCAACGGTCAGCCCCAGCATTTT.